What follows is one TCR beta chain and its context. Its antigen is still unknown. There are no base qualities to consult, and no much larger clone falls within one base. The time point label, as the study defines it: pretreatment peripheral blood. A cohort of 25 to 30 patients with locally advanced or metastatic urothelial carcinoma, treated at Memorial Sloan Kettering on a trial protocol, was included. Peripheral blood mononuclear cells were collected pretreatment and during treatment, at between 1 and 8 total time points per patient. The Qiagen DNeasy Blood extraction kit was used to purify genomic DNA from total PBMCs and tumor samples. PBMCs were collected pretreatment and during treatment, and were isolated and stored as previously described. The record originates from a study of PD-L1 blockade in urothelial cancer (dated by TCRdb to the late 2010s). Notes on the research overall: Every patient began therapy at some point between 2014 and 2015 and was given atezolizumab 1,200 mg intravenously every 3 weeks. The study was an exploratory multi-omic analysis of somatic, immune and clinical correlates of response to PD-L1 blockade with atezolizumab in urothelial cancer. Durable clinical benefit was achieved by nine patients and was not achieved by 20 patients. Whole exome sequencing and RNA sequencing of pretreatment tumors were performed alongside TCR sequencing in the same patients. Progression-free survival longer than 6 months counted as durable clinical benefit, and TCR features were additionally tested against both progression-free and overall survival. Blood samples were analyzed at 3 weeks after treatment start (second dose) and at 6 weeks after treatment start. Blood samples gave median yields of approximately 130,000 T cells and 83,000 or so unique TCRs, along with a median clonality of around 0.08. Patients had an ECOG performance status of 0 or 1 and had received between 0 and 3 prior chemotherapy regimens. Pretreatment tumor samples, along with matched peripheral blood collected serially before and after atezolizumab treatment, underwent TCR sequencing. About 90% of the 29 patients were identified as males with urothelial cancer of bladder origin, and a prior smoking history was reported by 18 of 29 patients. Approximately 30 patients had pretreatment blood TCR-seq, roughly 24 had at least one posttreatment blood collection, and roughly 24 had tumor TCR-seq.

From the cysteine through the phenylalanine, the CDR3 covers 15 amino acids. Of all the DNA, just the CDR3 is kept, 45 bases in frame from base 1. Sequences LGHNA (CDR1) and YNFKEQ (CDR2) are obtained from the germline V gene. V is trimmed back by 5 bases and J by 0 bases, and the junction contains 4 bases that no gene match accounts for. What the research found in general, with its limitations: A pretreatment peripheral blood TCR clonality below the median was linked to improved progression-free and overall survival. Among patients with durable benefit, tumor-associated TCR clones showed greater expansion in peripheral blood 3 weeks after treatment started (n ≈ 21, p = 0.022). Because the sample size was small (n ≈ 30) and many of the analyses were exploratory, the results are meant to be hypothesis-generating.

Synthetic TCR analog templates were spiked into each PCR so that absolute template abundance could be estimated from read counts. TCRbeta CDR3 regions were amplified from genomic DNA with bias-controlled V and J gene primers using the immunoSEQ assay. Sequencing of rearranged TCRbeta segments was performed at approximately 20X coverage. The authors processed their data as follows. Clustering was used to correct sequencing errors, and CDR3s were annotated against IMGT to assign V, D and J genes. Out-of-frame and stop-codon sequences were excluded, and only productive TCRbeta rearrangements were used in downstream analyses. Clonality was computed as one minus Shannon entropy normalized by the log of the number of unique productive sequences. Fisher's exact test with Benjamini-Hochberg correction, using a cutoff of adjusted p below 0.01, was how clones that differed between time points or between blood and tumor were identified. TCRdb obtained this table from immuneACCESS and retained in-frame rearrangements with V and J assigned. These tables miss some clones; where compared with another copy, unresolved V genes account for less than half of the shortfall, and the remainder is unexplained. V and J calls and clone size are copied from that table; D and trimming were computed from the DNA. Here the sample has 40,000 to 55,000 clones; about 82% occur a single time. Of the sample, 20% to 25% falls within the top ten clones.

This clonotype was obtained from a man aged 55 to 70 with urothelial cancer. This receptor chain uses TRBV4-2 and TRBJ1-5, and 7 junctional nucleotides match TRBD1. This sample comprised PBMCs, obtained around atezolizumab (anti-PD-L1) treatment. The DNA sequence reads TGTGCCAGCAGCATACAGGGGTATAGCAATCAGCCCCAGCATTTT. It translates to CASSIQGYSNQPQHF.